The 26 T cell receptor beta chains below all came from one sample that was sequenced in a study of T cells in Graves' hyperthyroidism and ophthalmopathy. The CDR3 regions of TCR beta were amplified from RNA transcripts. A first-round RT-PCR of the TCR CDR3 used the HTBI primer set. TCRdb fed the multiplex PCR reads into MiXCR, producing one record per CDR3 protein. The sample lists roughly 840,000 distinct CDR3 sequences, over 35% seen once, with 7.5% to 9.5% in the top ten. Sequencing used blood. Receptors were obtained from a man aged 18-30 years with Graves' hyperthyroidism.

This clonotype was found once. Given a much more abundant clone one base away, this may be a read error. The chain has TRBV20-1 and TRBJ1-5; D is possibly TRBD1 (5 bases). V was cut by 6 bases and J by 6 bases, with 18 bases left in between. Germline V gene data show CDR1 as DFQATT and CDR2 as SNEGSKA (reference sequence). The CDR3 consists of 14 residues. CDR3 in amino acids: CSANKERGGQPQHF. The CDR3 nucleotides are TGCAGTGCCAATAAAGAGAGGGGAGGTCAGCCCCAGCATTTT.

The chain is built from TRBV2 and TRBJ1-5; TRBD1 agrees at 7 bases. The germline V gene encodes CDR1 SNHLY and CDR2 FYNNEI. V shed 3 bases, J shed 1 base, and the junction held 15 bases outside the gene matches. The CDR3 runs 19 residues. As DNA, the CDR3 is TGTGCCAGCAGTGAGGGGCCGGACAGGTGGATTCGAAGCAATCAGCCCCAGCATTTT. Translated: CASSEGPDRWIRSNQPQHF. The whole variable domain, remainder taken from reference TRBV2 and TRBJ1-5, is EPEVTQTPSHQVTQMGQEVILRCVPISNHLYFYWYRQILGQKVEFLVSFYNNEISEKSEIFDDQFSVERPDGSNFTLKIRSTKLEDSAMYFCASSEGPDRWIRSNQPQHFGDGTRLSIL.

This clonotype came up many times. The CDR3 nucleotides read TGTGCCAGCAGTCGAGCCCAGGAAGCTTTCTTT. Its translation: CASSRAQEAFF. This chain joins TRBV7-9 and TRBJ1-1; no definite D call. CDR1 and CDR2 (germline): SEHNR, FQNEAQ (reference sequence). The CDR3 has 11 residues. With 6 bases removed from V and 8 bases from J, the gap between germline ends came to 10 bases.

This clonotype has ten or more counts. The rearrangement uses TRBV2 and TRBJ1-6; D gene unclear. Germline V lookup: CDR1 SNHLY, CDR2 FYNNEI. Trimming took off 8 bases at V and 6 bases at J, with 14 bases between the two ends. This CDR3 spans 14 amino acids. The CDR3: CASSGSQINSPLHF. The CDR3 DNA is TGTGCCAGCTCTGGGAGTCAAATTAATTCACCCCTCCACTTT.

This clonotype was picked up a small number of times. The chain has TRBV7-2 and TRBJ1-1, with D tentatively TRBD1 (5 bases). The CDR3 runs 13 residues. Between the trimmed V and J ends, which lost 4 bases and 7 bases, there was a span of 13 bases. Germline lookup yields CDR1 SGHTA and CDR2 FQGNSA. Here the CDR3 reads CASSSGTEYEAFF. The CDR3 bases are TGTGCCAGCAGCTCCGGGACGGAATATGAAGCTTTCTTT.

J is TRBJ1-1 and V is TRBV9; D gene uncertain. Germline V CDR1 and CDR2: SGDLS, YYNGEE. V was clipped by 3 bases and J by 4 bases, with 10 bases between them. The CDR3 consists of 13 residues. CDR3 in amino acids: CASSADGSTEAFF. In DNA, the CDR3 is TGTGCCAGCAGCGCCGACGGGTCCACTGAAGCTTTCTTT.

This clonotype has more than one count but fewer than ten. Here the CDR3 reads CASSLTGDSEKLFF. The CDR3 region has the DNA TGCGCCAGCAGCTTGACAGGGGATAGTGAAAAACTGTTTTTT. This rearrangement joins TRBV5-1 to TRBJ1-4; 7 bases map to TRBD1. Per germline, CDR1 SGHRS and CDR2 YFSETQ. Germline trimming cut 1 base from V and 7 bases from J; bases unmatched to any gene: 4. The CDR3 contains 14 residues.

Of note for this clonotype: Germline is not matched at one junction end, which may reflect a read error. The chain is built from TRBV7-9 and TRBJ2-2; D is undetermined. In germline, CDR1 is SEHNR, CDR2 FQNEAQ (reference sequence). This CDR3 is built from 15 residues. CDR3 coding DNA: TGCGCCAGCAGCCAAGATCTCGACTCTGCCGGGGAGCTGTTTTTT. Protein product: CASSQDLDSAGELFF.

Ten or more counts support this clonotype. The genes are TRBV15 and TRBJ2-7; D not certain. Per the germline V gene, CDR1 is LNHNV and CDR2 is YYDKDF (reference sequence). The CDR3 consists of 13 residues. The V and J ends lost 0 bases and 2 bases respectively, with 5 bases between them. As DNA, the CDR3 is TGTGCCACCAGCAGAGAGGCAGCCTACGAGCAGTACTTC. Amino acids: CATSREAAYEQYF.

The CDR3 region is CSAGNGGLGIYEQYF. The CDR3 DNA reads as TGCAGTGCTGGAAATGGGGGACTGGGTATCTACGAGCAGTACTTC. This sequence joins TRBV20-1 and TRBJ2-7, with D perhaps matching TRBD2 (6 bases). Germline V CDR1 and CDR2: DFQATT, SNEGSKA (reference sequence). CDR3 length equals 15 residues. Trimming pared 5 bases from V and 3 bases from J, leaving 20 bases between.

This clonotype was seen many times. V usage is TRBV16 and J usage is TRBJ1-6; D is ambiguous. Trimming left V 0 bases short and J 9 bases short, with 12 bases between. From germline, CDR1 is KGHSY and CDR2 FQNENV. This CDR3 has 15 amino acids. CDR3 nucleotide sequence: TGTGCCAGCAGCCAATCGATTTCAGGAGGTTCACCCCTCCACTTT. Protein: CASSQSISGGSPLHF.

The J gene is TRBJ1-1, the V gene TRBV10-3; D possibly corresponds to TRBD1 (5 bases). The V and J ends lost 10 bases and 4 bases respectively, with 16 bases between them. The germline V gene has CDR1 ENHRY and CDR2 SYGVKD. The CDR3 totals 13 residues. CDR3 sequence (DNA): TGTGCCACCAGGGCAACGGGGAGCACTGAAGCTTTCTTT. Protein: CATRATGSTEAFF.

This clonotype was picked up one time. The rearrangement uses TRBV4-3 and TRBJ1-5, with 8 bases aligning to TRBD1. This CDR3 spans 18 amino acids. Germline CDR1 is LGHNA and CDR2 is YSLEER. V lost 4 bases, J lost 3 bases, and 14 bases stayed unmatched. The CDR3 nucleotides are TGCGCCAGCAGCCCTCGGGACAGGCAATCAAGATTCAATCAGCCCCAGCATTTT. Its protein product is CASSPRDRQSRFNQPQHF.

CDR3 region: CSARGFGDLTGTGELFF. CDR3 in DNA: TGCAGTGCTAGAGGGTTTGGGGACTTAACCGGAACCGGGGAGCTGTTTTTT. The J gene is TRBJ2-2, the V gene TRBV20-1, with D possibly TRBD2 on 6 matching bases. CDR1 is DFQATT, CDR2 SNEGSKA, per germline (reference sequence). The CDR3 has 17 residues. Trimming took 1 base from V and 5 from J, leaving 20 bases between them.

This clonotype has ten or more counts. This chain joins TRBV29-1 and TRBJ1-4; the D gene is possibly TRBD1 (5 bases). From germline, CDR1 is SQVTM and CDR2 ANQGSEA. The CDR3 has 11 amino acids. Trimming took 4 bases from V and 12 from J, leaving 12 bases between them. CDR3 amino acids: CSVVRDDELFF. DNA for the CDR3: TGCAGCGTTGTTAGGGACGACGAACTGTTTTTT. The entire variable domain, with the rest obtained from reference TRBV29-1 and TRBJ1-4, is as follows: SAVISQKPSRDICQRGTSLTIQCQVDSQVTMMFWYRQQPGQSLTLIATANQGSEATYESGFVIDKFPISRPNLTFSTLTVSNMSPEDSSIYLCSVVRDDELFFGSGTQLSVL.

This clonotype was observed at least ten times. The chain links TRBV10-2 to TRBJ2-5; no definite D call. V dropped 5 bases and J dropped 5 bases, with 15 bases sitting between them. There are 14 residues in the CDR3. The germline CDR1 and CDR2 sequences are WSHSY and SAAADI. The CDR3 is CASSTTGGGETQYF. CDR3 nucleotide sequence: TGCGCCAGCAGTACGACGGGTGGCGGCGAGACCCAGTACTTC.

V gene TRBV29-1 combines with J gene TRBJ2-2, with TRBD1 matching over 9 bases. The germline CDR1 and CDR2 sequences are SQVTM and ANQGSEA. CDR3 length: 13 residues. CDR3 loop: CNGQGTNTGELFF. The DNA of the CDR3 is TGCAACGGACAGGGGACGAACACCGGGGAGCTGTTTTTT.

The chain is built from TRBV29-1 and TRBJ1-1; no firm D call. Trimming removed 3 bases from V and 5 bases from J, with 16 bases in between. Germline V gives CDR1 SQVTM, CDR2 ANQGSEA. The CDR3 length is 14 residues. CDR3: CSVDGGYGLTEAFF. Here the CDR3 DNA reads TGCAGCGTTGATGGCGGGTATGGATTGACTGAAGCTTTCTTT. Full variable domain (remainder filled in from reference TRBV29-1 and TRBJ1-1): SAVISQKPSRDICQRGTSLTIQCQVDSQVTMMFWYRQQPGQSLTLIATANQGSEATYESGFVIDKFPISRPNLTFSTLTVSNMSPEDSSIYLCSVDGGYGLTEAFFGQGTRLTVV.

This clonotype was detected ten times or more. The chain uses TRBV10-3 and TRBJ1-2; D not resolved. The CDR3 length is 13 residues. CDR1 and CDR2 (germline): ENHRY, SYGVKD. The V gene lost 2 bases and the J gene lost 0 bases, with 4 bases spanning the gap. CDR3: CAISETANYGYTF. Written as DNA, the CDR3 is TGTGCCATCAGTGAGACAGCTAACTATGGCTACACCTTC.

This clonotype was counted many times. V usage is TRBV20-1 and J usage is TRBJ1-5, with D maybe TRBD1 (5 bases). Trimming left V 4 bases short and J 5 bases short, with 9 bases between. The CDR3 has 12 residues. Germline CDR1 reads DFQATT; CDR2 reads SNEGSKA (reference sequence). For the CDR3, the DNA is TGCAGTGCTAACCGGGACGATCAGCCCCAGCATTTT. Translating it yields CSANRDDQPQHF.

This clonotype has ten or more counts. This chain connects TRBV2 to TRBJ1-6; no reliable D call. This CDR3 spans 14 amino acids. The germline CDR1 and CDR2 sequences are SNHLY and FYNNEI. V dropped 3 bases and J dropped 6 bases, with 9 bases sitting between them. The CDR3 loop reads CASSDASRNSPLHF. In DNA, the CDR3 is TGTGCCAGCAGTGACGCTAGCCGTAATTCACCCCTCCACTTT.

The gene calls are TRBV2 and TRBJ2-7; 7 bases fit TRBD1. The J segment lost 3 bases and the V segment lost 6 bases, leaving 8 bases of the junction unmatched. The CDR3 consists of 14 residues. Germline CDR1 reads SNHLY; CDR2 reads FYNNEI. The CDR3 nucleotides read TGTGCCAGCAGCCAAGGACAGGATGTCTACGAGCAGTACTTC. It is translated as CASSQGQDVYEQYF.

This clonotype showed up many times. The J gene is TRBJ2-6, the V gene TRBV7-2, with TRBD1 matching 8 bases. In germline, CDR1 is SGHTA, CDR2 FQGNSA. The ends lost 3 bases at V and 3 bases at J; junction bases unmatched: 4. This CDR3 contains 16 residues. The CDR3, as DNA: TGTGCCAGCAGCTTTAGGACAGGGTATGGGGCCAACGTCCTGACTTTC. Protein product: CASSFRTGYGANVLTF.

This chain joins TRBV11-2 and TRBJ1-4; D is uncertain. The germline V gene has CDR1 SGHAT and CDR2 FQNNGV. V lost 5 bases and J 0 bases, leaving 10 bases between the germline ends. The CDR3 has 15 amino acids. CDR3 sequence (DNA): TGTGCCAGCAGCCAAAGCGGGACAACTAATGAAAAACTGTTTTTT. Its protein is CASSQSGTTNEKLFF. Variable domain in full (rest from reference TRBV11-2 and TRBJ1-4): EAGVAQSPRYKIIEKRQSVAFWCNPISGHATLYWYQQILGQGPKLLIQFQNNGVVDDSQLPKDRFSAERLKGVDSTLKIQPAKLEDSAVYLCASSQSGTTNEKLFFGSGTQLSVL.

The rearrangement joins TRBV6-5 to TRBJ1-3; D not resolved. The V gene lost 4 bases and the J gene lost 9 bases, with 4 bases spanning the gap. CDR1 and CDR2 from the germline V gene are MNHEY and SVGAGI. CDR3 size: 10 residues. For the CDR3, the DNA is TGTGCCAGCAGTTCCGGCACCATATATTTT. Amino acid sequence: CASSSGTIYF.

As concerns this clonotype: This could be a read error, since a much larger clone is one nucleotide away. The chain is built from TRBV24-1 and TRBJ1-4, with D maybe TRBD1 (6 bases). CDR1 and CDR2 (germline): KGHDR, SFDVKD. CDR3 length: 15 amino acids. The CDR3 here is CATSDPRGAGEKMFF. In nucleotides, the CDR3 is TGTGCCACCAGTGACCCCCGGGGGGCAGGAGAAAAAATGTTTTTT.